The 23 T cell receptor beta chains in this list originate from one sample, sequenced in a study. In TCRdb, the 5' RACE reads were re-called with MiXCR into one record per CDR3 protein. The sample contains about 50,000 distinct CDR3 sequences, 28% of which appear only once. Sequenced: naive CD4+ T cells sorted from blood. Subset in this sample: naive CD4+ T cells, CD4+CD45RA+CD25-. The receptors originated from a female donor with breast cancer.

This clonotype was seen ten or more times. This rearrangement joins TRBV4-1 to TRBJ2-6; D gene unclear. Looked up from germline, CDR1 is MGHRA and CDR2 is YSYEKL. The CDR3 is made up of 19 amino acids. Trimming removed 0 bases at V and 1 base at J, with 16 bases between. The CDR3 region has the DNA TGCGCCAGCAGCCAAGAGGTCCCAGAGATATCTTCTGGGGCCAACGTCCTGACTTTC. Amino acids: CASSQEVPEISSGANVLTF.

The chain employs TRBV7-3 and TRBJ1-6, with D perhaps TRBD1 (5 bases). Trimming stripped 2 bases from V and 7 bases from J, with 6 bases between. This CDR3 is 13 amino acids long. Germline CDR1 is SGHTA and CDR2 is FQGTGA. The CDR3: CASSLRGNSPLHF. For the CDR3, the DNA is TGTGCCAGCAGCTTACGGGGGAATTCACCCCTCCACTTT. Drawing the rest from reference TRBV7-3 and TRBJ1-6, the complete variable domain is GAGVSQTPSNKVTEKGKYVELRCDPISGHTALYWYRQSLGQGPEFLIYFQGTGAADDSGLPNDRFFAVRPEGSVSTLKIQRTERGDSAVYLCASSLRGNSPLHFGNGTRLTVT.

J is TRBJ2-4 and V is TRBV4-1; the match to TRBD2 covers 8 bases. The CDR3 is made up of 17 amino acids. Germline V lookup: CDR1 MGHRA, CDR2 YSYEKL. Trimming took 0 bases from V and 6 from J; bases not matched to a gene: 10. The CDR3 sequence is CASSQDGSGGSLNIQYF. The CDR3 nucleotides read TGCGCCAGCAGCCAAGATGGCAGCGGGGGTTCCTTAAACATTCAGTACTTC.

This rearrangement joins TRBV29-1 to TRBJ2-5; D might be TRBD2 (6 bases). The CDR3 loop spans 13 amino acids. Germline V gene data show CDR1 as SQVTM and CDR2 as ANQGSEA. The V end lost 4 bases, the J end lost 5 bases, and 14 bases lay between the germline ends. The CDR3 nucleotides read TGCAGCGTTGCGGTCACTAGCACGGAGACCCAGTACTTC. Residues: CSVAVTSTETQYF.

Comment on this clonotype: A read error may account for a junction end that differs from germline. The chain uses TRBV9 and TRBJ2-2, with no clear D. This CDR3 is built from 12 residues. Germline V gene data show CDR1 as SGDLS and CDR2 as YYNGEE. The DNA for the CDR3 is TGTGCCAGCGGCGTAGACACCGGGGAGCTGTTTTTT. Translation gives CASGVDTGELFF.

V and J are TRBV7-2 and TRBJ1-2; 9 bases match TRBD1. The junction had 6 bases not matched to a gene; V was cut back by 1 base and J by 9 bases. CDR3 size: 14 residues. CDR1 and CDR2 from the germline V gene are SGHTA and FQGNSA. The CDR3 DNA reads as TGTGCCAGCAGCTTAGTACGACAGGGGGGAAGCTACACCTTC. Its protein product is CASSLVRQGGSYTF.

This clonotype was seen ten or more times. The chain combines TRBV20-1 with TRBJ1-2; tentatively, D is TRBD1 (6 bases). Trimming stripped 4 bases from V and 8 bases from J, with 11 bases between. There are 11 residues in the CDR3. CDR1 DFQATT and CDR2 SNEGSKA come from the germline V gene (reference sequence). The CDR3 loop is CSATDRTGYTF. For the CDR3, the DNA is TGCAGTGCTACCGACAGGACCGGCTACACCTTC.

The chain combines TRBV5-1 with TRBJ2-1; 7 bases fit TRBD2. This CDR3 is built from 15 residues. The V segment lost 4 bases and the J segment 4 bases; nucleotides outside the gene matches: 8. CDR1 is SGHRS, CDR2 YFSETQ, per germline. DNA of the CDR3: TGCGCCAGCAGCCCCAGCGGGACTCCATACAATGAGCAGTTCTTC. This sequence encodes CASSPSGTPYNEQFF.

This clonotype was seen a few times. In DNA, the CDR3 is TGTGCCAGCAGTCCCGGGACAGGGATTAACAATGAGCAGTTCTTC. It codes for CASSPGTGINNEQFF. V gene TRBV7-9 combines with J gene TRBJ2-1, with 9 bases lining up with TRBD1. The CDR3 is 15 residues long. V was pared by 6 bases and J by 5 bases, with 8 bases of the junction left unmatched. Germline assignment: CDR1 SEHNR and CDR2 FQNEAQ (reference sequence).

The V gene is TRBV20-1, the J gene TRBJ2-7, with a weak D call TRBD1 (6 bases). The germline V gene encodes CDR1 DFQATT and CDR2 SNEGSKA (reference sequence). The CDR3 has 15 residues. V lost 3 bases and J 0 bases, leaving 15 bases between the germline ends. The DNA of the CDR3 is TGCAGTGCTAGTCCGGGCAGGGGAGACTCCTACGAGCAGTACTTC. Amino acids: CSASPGRGDSYEQYF.

V gene TRBV10-3 combines with J gene TRBJ1-2, with 8 bases that match TRBD1. V gave up 6 bases and J gave up 0 bases; unmatched junction bases: 15. In germline, CDR1 is ENHRY, CDR2 SYGVKD. This CDR3 is built from 18 residues. The CDR3: CAIRLTPGQDPTNYGYTF. The CDR3 nucleotides are TGTGCCATCAGGCTGACCCCGGGACAGGACCCTACTAACTATGGCTACACCTTC.

This clonotype was seen more than once but under ten times. V usage is TRBV7-3 and J usage is TRBJ2-3; 9 positions match TRBD1. The trim removed 1 base at V and 3 bases at J, leaving 2 bases unmatched. Per germline, CDR1 SGHTA and CDR2 FQGTGA. The CDR3 is made up of 15 amino acids. The CDR3 bases are TGTGCCAGCAGCTTAAGACAGGGGGGGACAGATACGCAGTATTTT. It is translated as CASSLRQGGTDTQYF.

This sequence joins TRBV7-9 and TRBJ1-1; a weak D match, TRBD1 (6 bases). The CDR3 sequence is 14 residues long. CDR1 is SEHNR and CDR2 is FQNEAQ in the germline V gene (reference sequence). Trimming took 8 bases from V and 1 from J, leaving 14 bases between them. The chain's CDR3 is CASYYGGGNTEAFF. The CDR3 DNA is TGTGCCAGCTATTACGGGGGCGGGAACACTGAAGCTTTCTTT.

This clonotype was observed a few times. The chain is built from TRBV6-2 or TRBV6-3 and TRBJ2-7; D assignment may be TRBD1 or TRBD2 (5 bases each). CDR3 length: 13 amino acids. V lost 7 bases, J lost 3 bases, and 13 bases lay in between. Looked up from germline, CDR1 is MNHEY and CDR2 is SVGEGT. CDR3 protein: CASIGAGSYEQYF. In DNA form, the CDR3 reads TGTGCCAGCATAGGCGCAGGGAGCTACGAGCAGTACTTC.

This clonotype turned up a few times. CDR3 coding DNA: TGTGCCAGCAGCATGAGCGGGAGGGTCTCCTACAATGAGCAGTTCTTC. This gives the protein CASSMSGRVSYNEQFF. The chain recombines TRBV11-2 with TRBJ2-1, with 10 bases that match TRBD2. There are 16 residues in the CDR3. With V trimmed by 5 bases and J by 0 bases, 4 bases remained unmatched. Per the germline V gene, CDR1 is SGHAT and CDR2 is FQNNGV.

This clonotype was counted between two and nine times. The V and J genes are TRBV6-5 and TRBJ1-6; maybe TRBD1 (6 bases). Germline V gives CDR1 MNHEY, CDR2 SVGAGI. V gave up 8 bases and J gave up 4 bases, with 15 bases separating them. The CDR3 extends over 15 amino acids. The CDR3 DNA sequence: TGTGCCAGCCCTAGGGAAGGGGGGTATAATTCACCCCTCCACTTT. It is translated as CASPREGGYNSPLHF.

The rearrangement joins TRBV28 to TRBJ1-5; no definite D call. Germline V gene lookup returns CDR1 MDHEN and CDR2 SYDVKM. The CDR3 is 15 residues long. Trimming removed 6 bases at V and 0 bases at J, with 12 bases between. DNA for the CDR3: TGTGCCAGCAGCCGACGGACCGTTAGCAATCAGCCCCAGCATTTT. It translates to CASSRRTVSNQPQHF.

The rearrangement joins TRBV12-3 or TRBV12-4 to TRBJ2-7; 10 bases are shared with TRBD1. CDR3 length: 16 residues. V shed 4 bases, J shed 3 bases, and the junction held 9 bases outside the gene matches. The CDR3 is CASSYSGTGVLYEQYF. CDR3 nucleotide sequence: TGTGCCAGCAGTTACTCCGGGACAGGGGTCCTCTACGAGCAGTACTTC.

This clonotype was detected a few times. The V gene is TRBV7-9, the J gene TRBJ2-5; D is perhaps TRBD1 (6 bases). The CDR3 length is 12 residues. Germline loops: CDR1 SEHNR, CDR2 FQNEAQ (reference sequence). With 5 bases removed from V and 5 bases from J, the gap between germline ends came to 9 bases. The CDR3 nucleotides read TGTGCCAGCAGCCCCCAGGGGGAGACCCAGTACTTC. Its translation is CASSPQGETQYF. Full variable domain (rest looked up from reference TRBV7-9 and TRBJ2-5): DTGVSQNPRHKITKRGQNVTFRCDPISEHNRLYWYRQTLGQGPEFLTYFQNEAQLEKSRLLSDRFSAERPKGSFSTLEIQRTEQGDSAMYLCASSPQGETQYFGPGTRLLVL.

This clonotype was detected only a few times. The rearrangement uses TRBV7-2 and TRBJ2-6, with TRBD1 as a possible D gene (6 bases). V was clipped by 5 bases and J by 4 bases, with 12 bases between them. The CDR3 runs to 15 residues. Germline V lookup: CDR1 SGHTA, CDR2 FQGNSA. CDR3 region: CASSKSGVGANVLTF. In DNA form, the CDR3 reads TGTGCCAGCAGCAAATCAGGGGTCGGGGCCAACGTCCTGACTTTC.

This chain's CDR3 is CASVAVQETQYF. In DNA form, the CDR3 reads TGTGCCAGCGTGGCAGTTCAAGAGACCCAGTACTTC. This chain joins TRBV2 and TRBJ2-5; no reliable D call. Germline CDR1 and CDR2: SNHLY and FYNNEI. There are 12 residues in the CDR3. The V gene lost 8 bases and the J gene lost 2 bases, with 9 bases spanning the gap. The complete variable domain, with remaining parts taken from reference TRBV2 and TRBJ2-5, reads EPEVTQTPSHQVTQMGQEVILRCVPISNHLYFYWYRQILGQKVEFLVSFYNNEISEKSEIFDDQFSVERPDGSNFTLKIRSTKLEDSAMYFCASVAVQETQYFGPGTRLLVL.

Turning to this clonotype: Germline is not matched at one junction end, which may reflect a read error. The rearrangement links TRBV6-5 to TRBJ2-3; D is tentatively TRBD1 or TRBD2 (5 bases each). Germline-derived CDR1 and CDR2 are MNHEY and SVGAGI. The CDR3 has 14 amino acids. As DNA, the CDR3 is TGTACCAGCAGTTACTACGGGGCTGGTAATACGCAGTATTTT. The encoded protein is CTSSYYGAGNTQYF.

Remarks on this clonotype: A read error may be the cause here, since a much bigger clone is one base away. The chain has TRBV4-2 and TRBJ2-1; TRBD1 might be the D (6 bases). The germline gives CDR1 LGHNA, CDR2 YNFKEQ. CDR3 length equals 17 residues. DNA of the CDR3: TGTGCCAGCAGCCAAGCAACGACACAGGGTCCGAGGGGTGAGCAGTCCTTC. Translated: CASSQATTQGPRGEQSF.